This T cell receptor beta chain emerged from a study of identical twins. A universal primer site was created by template switching, with the cDNA bearing unique molecular identifiers. In TCRdb, the 5' RACE reads were re-called with MiXCR into one record per CDR3 protein. This table holds fewer than 20,000 distinct CDR3 sequences, approximately 71% found once. General study points: Insertion counts were lower in abundant cord blood beta clonotypes, a trend that memory repertoires did not show. Beta out-of-frame twin sharing showed a weaker excess.

In regard to this clonotype: Its antigen remains unidentified.

The receptor was derived from a woman between 18 and 29 years old in good health. This table probably holds off-target reads from a library built for another chain. The specimen sequenced was memory (CD45RO+) T cells sorted from blood.

The chain's CDR3 is CSARDPGHTYNEQFF. Written as DNA, the CDR3 is TGCAGTGCTAGAGACCCGGGACACACTTACAATGAGCAGTTCTTC. The chain uses TRBV20-1 and TRBJ2-1, with D perhaps matching TRBD1 (6 bases). Germline values: CDR1 DFQATT, CDR2 SNEGSKA (reference sequence). This CDR3 comprises 15 residues. V lost 0 bases and J lost 4, with 13 bases in between.